This T cell receptor beta chain was recorded in a study of T cells in Graves' hyperthyroidism and ophthalmopathy. Overall study results and limits: Clonotypes that were expanded in thyroid above 0.001 mostly appeared in blood too.

The TCR beta CDR3 regions underwent amplification using RNA transcripts as the source. Researchers ran a first-round RT-PCR on the TCR CDR3 using the HTBI primer set. MiXCR, run by TCRdb on the multiplex PCR reads, gives a single entry per CDR3 protein. The data hold 650,000 to 750,000 distinct CDR3 sequences, with approximately 15% observed a single time. The CDR3 has 13 residues. CDR1 is KGHDR and CDR2 is SFDVKD in the germline V gene. With 4 bases removed from V and 7 bases from J, the gap between germline ends came to 10 bases. In its sample, this clonotype was seen a few times. Antigen specificity is unknown. Patients with uncontrolled infections, other autoimmune diseases, pregnancy or lactation were excluded.

Sequencing was carried out using blood. The TCR was taken from a woman aged 18 to 35 with Graves' hyperthyroidism. The V gene is TRBV24-1, the J gene TRBJ2-1; D unresolved. CDR3 residues: CATSDPTRNEQFF. DNA of the CDR3: TGTGCCACCAGTGACCCCACGAGGAATGAGCAGTTCTTC.